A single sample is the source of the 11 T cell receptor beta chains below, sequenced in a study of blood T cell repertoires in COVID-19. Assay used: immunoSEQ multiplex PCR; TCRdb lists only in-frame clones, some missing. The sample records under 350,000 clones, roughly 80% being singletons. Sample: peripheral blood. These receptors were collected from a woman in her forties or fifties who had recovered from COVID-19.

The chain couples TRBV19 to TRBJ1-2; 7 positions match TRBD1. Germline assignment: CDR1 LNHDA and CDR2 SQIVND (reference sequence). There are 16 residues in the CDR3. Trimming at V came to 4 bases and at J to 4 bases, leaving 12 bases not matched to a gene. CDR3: CASSTLYEGQLYGYTF. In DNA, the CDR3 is TGTGCCAGTAGTACCTTATACGAGGGACAGCTCTATGGCTACACCTTC.

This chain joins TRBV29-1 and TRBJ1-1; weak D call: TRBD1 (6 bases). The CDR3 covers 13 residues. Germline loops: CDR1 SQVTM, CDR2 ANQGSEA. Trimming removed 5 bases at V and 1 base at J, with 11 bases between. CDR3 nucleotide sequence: TGCAGCGTTAGAGACAGGTGGAACACTGAAGCTTTCTTT. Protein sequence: CSVRDRWNTEAFF.

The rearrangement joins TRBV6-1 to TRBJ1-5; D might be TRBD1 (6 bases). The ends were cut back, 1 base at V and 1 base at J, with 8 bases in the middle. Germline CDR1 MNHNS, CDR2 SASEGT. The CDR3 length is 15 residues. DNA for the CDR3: TGTGCCAGCAGTGAAGGGACAGTAAGCAATCAGCCCCAGCATTTT. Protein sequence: CASSEGTVSNQPQHF.

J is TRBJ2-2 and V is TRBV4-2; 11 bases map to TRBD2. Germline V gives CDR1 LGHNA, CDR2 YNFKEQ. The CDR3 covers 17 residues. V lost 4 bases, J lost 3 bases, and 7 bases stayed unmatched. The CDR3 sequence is CASSLAGGPRDTGELFF. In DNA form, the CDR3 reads TGTGCCAGCAGCCTAGCGGGGGGGCCTAGGGACACCGGGGAGCTGTTTTTT.

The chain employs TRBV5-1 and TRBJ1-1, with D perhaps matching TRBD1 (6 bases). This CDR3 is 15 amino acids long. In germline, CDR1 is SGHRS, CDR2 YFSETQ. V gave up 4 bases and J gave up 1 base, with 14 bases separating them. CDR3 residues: CASSTTGTQNTEAFF. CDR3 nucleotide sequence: TGCGCCAGCAGCACAACCGGGACACAGAACACTGAAGCTTTCTTT.

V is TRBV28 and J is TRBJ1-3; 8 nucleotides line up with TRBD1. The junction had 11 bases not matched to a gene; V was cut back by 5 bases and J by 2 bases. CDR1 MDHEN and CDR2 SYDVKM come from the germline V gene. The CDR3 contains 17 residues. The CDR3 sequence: CASSPLYGDRTGNTIYF. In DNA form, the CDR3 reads TGTGCCAGCAGTCCCCTGTACGGGGACAGGACTGGAAACACCATATATTTT.

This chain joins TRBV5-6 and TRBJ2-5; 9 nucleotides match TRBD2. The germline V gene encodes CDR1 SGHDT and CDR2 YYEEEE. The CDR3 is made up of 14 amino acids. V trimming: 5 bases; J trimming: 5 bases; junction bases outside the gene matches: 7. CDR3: CASRPRGGRETQYF. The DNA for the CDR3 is TGTGCCAGCAGGCCGCGGGGGGGCCGGGAGACCCAGTACTTC.

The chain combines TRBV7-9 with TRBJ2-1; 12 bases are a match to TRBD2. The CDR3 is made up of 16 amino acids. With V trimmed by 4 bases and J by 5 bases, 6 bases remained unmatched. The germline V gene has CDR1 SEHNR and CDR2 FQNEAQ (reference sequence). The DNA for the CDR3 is TGTGCCAGCAGCTCGCTCACTAGCGGGGGGAACAATGAGCAGTTCTTC. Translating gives CASSSLTSGGNNEQFF.

The CDR3: CASSPHFATNEKLFF. The CDR3, as DNA: TGCGCCAGCAGCCCCCACTTTGCAACTAATGAAAAACTGTTTTTT. The V call is TRBV4-1, the J call TRBJ1-4; D call uncertain. This CDR3 is built from 15 residues. Germline V gives CDR1 MGHRA, CDR2 YSYEKL. V was shortened by 4 bases and J by 0 bases, with 9 bases between the two germline ends.

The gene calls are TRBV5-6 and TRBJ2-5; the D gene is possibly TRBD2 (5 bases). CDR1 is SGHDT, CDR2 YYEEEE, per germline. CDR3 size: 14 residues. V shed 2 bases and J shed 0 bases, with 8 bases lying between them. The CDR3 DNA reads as TGTGCCAGCAGCTTTAGAGGGAACCAAGAGACCCAGTACTTC. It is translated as CASSFRGNQETQYF.

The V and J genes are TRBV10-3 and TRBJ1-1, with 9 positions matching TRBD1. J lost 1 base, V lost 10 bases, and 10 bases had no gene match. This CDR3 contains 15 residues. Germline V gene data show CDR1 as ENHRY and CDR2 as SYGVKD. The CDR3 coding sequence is TGTGCCACGATGGGACCGGGACAGGGGAACACTGAAGCTTTCTTT. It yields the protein CATMGPGQGNTEAFF.